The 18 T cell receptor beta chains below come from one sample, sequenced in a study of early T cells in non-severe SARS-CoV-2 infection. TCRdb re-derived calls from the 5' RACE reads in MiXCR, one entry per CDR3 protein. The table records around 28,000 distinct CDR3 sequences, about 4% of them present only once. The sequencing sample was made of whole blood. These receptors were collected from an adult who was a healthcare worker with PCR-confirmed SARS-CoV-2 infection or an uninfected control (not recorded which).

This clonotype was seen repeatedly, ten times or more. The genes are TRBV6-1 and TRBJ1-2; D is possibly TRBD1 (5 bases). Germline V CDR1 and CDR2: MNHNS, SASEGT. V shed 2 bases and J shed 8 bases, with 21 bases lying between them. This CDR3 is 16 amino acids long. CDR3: CASSEFVSVRGWGYTF. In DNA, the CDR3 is TGTGCCAGCAGTGAATTTGTTTCTGTGAGGGGATGGGGCTACACCTTC.

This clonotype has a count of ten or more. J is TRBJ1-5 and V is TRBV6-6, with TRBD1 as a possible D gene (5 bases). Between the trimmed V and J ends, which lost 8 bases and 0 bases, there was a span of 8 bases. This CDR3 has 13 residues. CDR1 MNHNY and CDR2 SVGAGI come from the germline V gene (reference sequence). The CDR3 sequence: CASRQFSNQPQHF. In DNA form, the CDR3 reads TGTGCCAGCCGACAGTTTAGCAATCAGCCCCAGCATTTT.

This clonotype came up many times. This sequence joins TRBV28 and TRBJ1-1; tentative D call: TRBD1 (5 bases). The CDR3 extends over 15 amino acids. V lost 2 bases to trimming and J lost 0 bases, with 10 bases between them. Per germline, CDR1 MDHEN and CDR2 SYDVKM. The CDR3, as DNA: TGTGCCAGCAGTTTACCTCAGGGTCTGAACACTGAAGCTTTCTTT. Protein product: CASSLPQGLNTEAFF. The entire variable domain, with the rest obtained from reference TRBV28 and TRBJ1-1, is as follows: DVKVTQSSRYLVKRTGEKVFLECVQDMDHENMFWYRQDPGLGLRLIYFSYDVKMKEKGDIPEGYSVSREKKERFSLILESASTNQTSMYLCASSLPQGLNTEAFFGQGTRLTVV.

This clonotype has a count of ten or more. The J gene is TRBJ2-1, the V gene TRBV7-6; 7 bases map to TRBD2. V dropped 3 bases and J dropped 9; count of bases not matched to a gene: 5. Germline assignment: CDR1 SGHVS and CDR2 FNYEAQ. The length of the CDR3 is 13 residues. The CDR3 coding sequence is TGTGCCAGCAGCTTGGGGGGGGTCGGTGAGCAGTTCTTC. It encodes CASSLGGVGEQFF.

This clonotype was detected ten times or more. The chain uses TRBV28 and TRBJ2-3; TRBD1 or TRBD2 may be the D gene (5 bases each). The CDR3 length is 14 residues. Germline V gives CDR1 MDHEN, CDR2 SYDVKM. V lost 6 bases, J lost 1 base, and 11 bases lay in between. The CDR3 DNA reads TGTGCCAGCAGACCCGGGGACCGCACAGATACGCAGTATTTT. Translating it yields CASRPGDRTDTQYF. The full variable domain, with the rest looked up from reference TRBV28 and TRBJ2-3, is DVKVTQSSRYLVKRTGEKVFLECVQDMDHENMFWYRQDPGLGLRLIYFSYDVKMKEKGDIPEGYSVSREKKERFSLILESASTNQTSMYLCASRPGDRTDTQYFGPGTRLTVL.

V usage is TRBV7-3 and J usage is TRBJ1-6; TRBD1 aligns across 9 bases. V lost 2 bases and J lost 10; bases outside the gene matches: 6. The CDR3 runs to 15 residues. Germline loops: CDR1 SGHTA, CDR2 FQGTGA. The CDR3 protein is CASSLLGQGQSPLHF. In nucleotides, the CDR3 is TGTGCCAGCAGCTTACTCGGACAGGGGCAATCACCCCTCCACTTT.

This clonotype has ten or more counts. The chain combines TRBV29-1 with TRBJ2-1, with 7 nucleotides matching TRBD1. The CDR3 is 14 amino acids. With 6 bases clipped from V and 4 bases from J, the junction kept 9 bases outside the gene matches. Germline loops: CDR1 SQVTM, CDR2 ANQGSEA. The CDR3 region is CSVGTGVGYNEQFF. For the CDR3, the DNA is TGCAGCGTAGGAACAGGGGTAGGGTACAATGAGCAGTTCTTC.

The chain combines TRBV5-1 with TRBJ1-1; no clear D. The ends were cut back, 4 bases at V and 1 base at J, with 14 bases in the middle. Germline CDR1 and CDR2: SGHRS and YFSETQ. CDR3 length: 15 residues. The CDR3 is CASSQIHVENTEAFF. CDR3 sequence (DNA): TGCGCCAGCAGCCAGATCCATGTGGAGAACACTGAAGCTTTCTTT.

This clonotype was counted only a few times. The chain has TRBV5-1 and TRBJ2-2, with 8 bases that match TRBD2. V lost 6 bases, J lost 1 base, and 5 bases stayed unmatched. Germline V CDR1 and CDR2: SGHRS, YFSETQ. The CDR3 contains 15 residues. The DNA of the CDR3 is TGCGCCAGCAACTCGGGAGGGGAGAACACCGGGGAGCTGTTTTTT. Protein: CASNSGGENTGELFF. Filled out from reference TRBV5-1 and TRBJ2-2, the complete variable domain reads KAGVTQTPRYLIKTRGQQVTLSCSPISGHRSVSWYQQTPGQGLQFLFEYFSETQRNKGNFPGRFSGRQFSNSRSEMNVSTLELGDSALYLCASNSGGENTGELFFGEGSRLTVL.

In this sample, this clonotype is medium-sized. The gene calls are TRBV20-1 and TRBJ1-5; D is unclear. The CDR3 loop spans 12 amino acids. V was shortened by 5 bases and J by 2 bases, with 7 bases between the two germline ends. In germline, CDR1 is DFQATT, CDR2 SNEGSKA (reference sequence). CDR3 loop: CSAEDGNQPQHF. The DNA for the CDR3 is TGCAGTGCTGAAGACGGCAATCAGCCCCAGCATTTT.

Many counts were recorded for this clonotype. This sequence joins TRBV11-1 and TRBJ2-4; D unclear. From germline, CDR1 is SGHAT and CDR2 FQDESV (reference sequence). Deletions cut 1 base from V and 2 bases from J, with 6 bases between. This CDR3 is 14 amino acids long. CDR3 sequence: CASSLGGSKNIQYF. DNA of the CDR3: TGTGCCAGCAGCTTAGGGGGATCCAAAAACATTCAGTACTTC.

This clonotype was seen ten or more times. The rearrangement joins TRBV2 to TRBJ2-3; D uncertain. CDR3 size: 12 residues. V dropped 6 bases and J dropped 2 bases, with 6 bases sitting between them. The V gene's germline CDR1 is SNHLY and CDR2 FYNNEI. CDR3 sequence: CASSTHTDTQYF. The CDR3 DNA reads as TGTGCCAGCAGCACACACACAGATACGCAGTATTTT.

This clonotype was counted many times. The CDR3 sequence: CASTTGYQPQHF. CDR3 nucleotides: TGTGCCAGCACAACGGGATATCAGCCCCAGCATTTT. V and J are TRBV12-3 or TRBV12-4 and TRBJ1-5, with D hard to call. The CDR3 runs to 12 residues. V lost 7 bases to trimming and J lost 5 bases, with 9 bases between them.

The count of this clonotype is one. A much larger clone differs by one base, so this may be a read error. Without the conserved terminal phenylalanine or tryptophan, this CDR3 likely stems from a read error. Here the CDR3 DNA reads TGTGCCAGCAGTTATGGGACAGGGACAACAGATACGCAGTATTCT. It yields the protein CASSYGTGTTDTQYS. V is TRBV6-5 and J is TRBJ2-3, with TRBD1 identical over 9 bases. CDR3 length: 15 residues. V dropped 3 bases and J dropped 3; count of bases not matched to a gene: 4. Looked up from germline, CDR1 is MNHEY and CDR2 is SVGAGI.

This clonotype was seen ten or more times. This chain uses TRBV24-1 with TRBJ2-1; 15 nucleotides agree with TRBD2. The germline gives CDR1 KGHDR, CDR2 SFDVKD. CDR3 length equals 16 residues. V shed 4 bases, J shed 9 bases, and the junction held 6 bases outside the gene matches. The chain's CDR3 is CATSDWTSGRGGEQFF. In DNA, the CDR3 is TGTGCCACCAGTGACTGGACTAGCGGGAGGGGTGGTGAGCAGTTCTTC.

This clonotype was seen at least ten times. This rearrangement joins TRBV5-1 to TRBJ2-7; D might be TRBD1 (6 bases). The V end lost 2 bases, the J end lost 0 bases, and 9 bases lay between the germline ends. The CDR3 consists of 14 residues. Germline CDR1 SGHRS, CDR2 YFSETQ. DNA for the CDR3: TGCGCCAGCAGCTTCGGACAGCTCTCCTACGAGCAGTACTTC. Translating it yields CASSFGQLSYEQYF.

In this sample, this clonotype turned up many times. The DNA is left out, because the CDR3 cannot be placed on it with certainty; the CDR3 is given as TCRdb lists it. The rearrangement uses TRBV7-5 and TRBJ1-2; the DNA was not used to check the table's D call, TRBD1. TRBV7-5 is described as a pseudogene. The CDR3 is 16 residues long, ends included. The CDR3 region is CISVSEASCRGYGYTF.

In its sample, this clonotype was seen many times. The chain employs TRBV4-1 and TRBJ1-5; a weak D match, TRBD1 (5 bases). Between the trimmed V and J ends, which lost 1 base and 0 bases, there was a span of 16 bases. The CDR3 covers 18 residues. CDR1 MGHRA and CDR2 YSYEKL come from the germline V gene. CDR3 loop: CASSQAPTGADSNQPQHF. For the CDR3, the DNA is TGCGCCAGCAGCCAAGCGCCAACAGGAGCTGATAGCAATCAGCCCCAGCATTTT.